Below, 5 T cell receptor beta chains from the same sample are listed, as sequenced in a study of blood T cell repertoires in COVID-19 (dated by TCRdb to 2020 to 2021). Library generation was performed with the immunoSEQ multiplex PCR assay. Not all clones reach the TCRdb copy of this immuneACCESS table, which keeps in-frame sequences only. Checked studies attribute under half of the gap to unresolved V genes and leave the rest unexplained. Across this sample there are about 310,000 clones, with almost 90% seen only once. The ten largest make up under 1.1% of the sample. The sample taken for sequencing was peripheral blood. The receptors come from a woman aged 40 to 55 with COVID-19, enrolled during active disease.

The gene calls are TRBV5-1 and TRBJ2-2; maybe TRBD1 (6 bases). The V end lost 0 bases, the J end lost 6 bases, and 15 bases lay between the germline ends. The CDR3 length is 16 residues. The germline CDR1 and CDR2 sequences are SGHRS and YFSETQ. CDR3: CASSLAGRGVPGELFF. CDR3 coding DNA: TGCGCCAGCAGCTTGGCCGGCAGGGGTGTCCCCGGGGAGCTGTTTTTT. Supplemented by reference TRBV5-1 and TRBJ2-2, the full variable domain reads KAGVTQTPRYLIKTRGQQVTLSCSPISGHRSVSWYQQTPGQGLQFLFEYFSETQRNKGNFPGRFSGRQFSNSRSEMNVSTLELGDSALYLCASSLAGRGVPGELFFGEGSRLTVL.

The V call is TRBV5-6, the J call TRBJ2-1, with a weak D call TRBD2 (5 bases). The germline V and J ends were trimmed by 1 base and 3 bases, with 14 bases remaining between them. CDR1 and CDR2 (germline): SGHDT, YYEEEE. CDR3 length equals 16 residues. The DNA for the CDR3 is TGTGCCAGCAGCTTGCGGACGGGAACGGGCTACAATGAGCAGTTCTTC. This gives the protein CASSLRTGTGYNEQFF. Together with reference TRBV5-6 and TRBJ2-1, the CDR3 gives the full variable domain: DAGVTQSPTHLIKTRGQQVTLRCSPKSGHDTVSWYQQALGQGPQFIFQYYEEEERQRGNFPDRFSGHQFPNYSSELNVNALLLGDSALYLCASSLRTGTGYNEQFFGPGTRLTVL.

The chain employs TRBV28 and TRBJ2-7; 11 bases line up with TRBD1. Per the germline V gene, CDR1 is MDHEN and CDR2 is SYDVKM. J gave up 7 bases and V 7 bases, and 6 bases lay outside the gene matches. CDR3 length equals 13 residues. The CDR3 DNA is TGTGCCAGCAAGAGGACAGGGGGCCGGGAGCAGTACTTC. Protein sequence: CASKRTGGREQYF.

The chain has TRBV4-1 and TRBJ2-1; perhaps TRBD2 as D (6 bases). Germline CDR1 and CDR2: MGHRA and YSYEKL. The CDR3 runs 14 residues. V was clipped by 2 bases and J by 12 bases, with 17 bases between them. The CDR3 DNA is TGCGCCAGCAGCCAAACCCGGGACTCCCTGGGGCAGTTCTTC. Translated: CASSQTRDSLGQFF.

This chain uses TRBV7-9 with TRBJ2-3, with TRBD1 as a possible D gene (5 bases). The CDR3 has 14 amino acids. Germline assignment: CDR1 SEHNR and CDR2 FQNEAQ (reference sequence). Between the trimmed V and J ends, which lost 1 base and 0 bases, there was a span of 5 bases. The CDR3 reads CASSLGQSTDTQYF. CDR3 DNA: TGTGCCAGCAGCTTAGGACAGAGCACAGATACGCAGTATTTT.